The 8 T cell receptor beta chains reported below all come from one sample, sequenced in a study of a mutant IDH1 vaccine in newly diagnosed glioma. Sequenced by immunoSEQ multiplex PCR; TCRdb stores in-frame clones only, minus some. In the table there are some 48,000 clones, around 85% of which are singletons. Antigens for these TCRs are unknown. Regarding time point: week 35, safety follow-up. Topical imiquimod accompanied each vaccine dose, which consisted of 300 ug of mutant IDH1 20-mer peptide. This sample comprised PBMCs, obtained from a glioma patient whose treatment included an IDH1 peptide vaccine. These receptor sequences come from a man aged 35 to 55 with glioma.

The V call is TRBV10-2, the J call TRBJ2-5; D is uncertain. There are 12 residues in the CDR3. V lost 2 bases and J 5 bases, leaving 6 bases between the germline ends. CDR1 is WSHSY, CDR2 SAAADI, per germline. CDR3 DNA sequence: TGCGCCAGCAGTGAGGCCGCGGAGACCCAGTACTTC. Its translation is CASSEAAETQYF.

About this clone itself: Distinct nucleotide sequences in the sample also encode this CDR3. This sequence joins TRBV4-1 and TRBJ1-2; 8 nucleotides agree with TRBD1. The CDR3 runs to 14 residues. Per germline, CDR1 MGHRA and CDR2 YSYEKL. V shed 0 bases and J 7 bases; nucleotides not matched to a gene: 4. This chain's CDR3 is CASSQDRGPGGYTF. The CDR3 coding sequence is TGCGCCAGCAGCCAAGACAGGGGGCCCGGTGGCTACACCTTC.

The genes are TRBV5-1 and TRBJ2-3, with D unclear. V shed 3 bases and J shed 0 bases, with 5 bases lying between them. From germline, CDR1 is SGHRS and CDR2 YFSETQ. CDR3 size: 13 residues. CDR3 nucleotides: TGCGCCAGCAGCTCGACTAGCACAGATACGCAGTATTTT. This translates into CASSSTSTDTQYF.

The chain recombines TRBV30 with TRBJ2-5; 14 bases are shared with TRBD2. The CDR3 totals 15 residues. The germline CDR1 and CDR2 sequences are GTSNPN and SVGIG (reference sequence). V dropped 2 bases and J dropped 5; count of bases not matched to a gene: 4. The DNA of the CDR3 is TGTGCCTGGAGTCCGGGACTAGCGGGGGATGAGACCCAGTACTTC. Translated, it gives CAWSPGLAGDETQYF.

V usage is TRBV5-8 and J usage is TRBJ2-5; 10 nucleotides match TRBD2. Losses at the gene ends were 0 bases for V and 3 bases for J; bases not matched to a gene: 11. Germline CDR1 and CDR2: SGHTS and YDEGEE. The CDR3 sequence is 18 residues long. The CDR3 reads CASSLAGSSLAGKETQYF. CDR3 bases: TGTGCCAGCAGCTTGGCCGGGAGCTCACTAGCGGGGAAAGAGACCCAGTACTTC. Full variable domain (outside the CDR3, taken from reference TRBV5-8 and TRBJ2-5): EAGVTQSPTHLIKTRGQQATLRCSPISGHTSVYWYQQALGLGLQFLLWYDEGEERNRGNFPPRFSGRQFPNYSSELNVNALELEDSALYLCASSLAGSSLAGKETQYFGPGTRLLVL.

The sample holds one count of this clone. The CDR3 region is CASSPQALSGSPLHF. The CDR3 nucleotides are TGTGCCAGCAGTCCCCAGGCCTTGAGTGGCTCACCCCTCCACTTT. The chain joins TRBV2 to TRBJ1-6; no firm D call. Germline-derived CDR1 and CDR2 are SNHLY and FYNNEI. This CDR3 has 15 residues. V was pared by 5 bases and J by 10 bases, with 18 bases between.

The chain has TRBV19 and TRBJ1-4, with a tentative D call TRBD1 (5 bases). V lost 7 bases, J lost 2 bases, and 17 bases lay in between. The CDR3 extends over 16 amino acids. Germline CDR1 reads LNHDA; CDR2 reads SQIVND (reference sequence). CDR3 nucleotides: TGTGCCAGTAAAAGGGGCAGCCTAGCTACTAATGAAAAACTGTTTTTT. This translates into CASKRGSLATNEKLFF.

V gene TRBV7-3 combines with J gene TRBJ1-6; D remains ambiguous. Germline CDR1 and CDR2: SGHTA and FQGTGA. The V end lost 5 bases, the J end lost 7 bases, and 9 bases lay between the germline ends. This CDR3 comprises 13 residues. CDR3 bases: TGTGCCAGCAGCCGTCAGGACAATTCACCCCTCCACTTT. It codes for CASSRQDNSPLHF.